What follows are 5 T cell receptor gamma chains derived from one specimen sequenced in a study of gamma delta lymphoproliferative disorders and STAT genes. Sequencing used genomic DNA taken from PBMCs of patients and controls. TCRdb called clones from the multiplex PCR reads again using CATT. The table has around 1,200 gamma-chain clones, approximately 21% seen once. Sequenced material: blood. The receptors derive from a human donor in good health.

This clone was counted between two and nine times. A far larger clone is one base from this, pointing to a likely read error. Other DNA sequences from this sample encode an identical CDR3 as well. The V call is TRGV3, the J call TRGJP2. Assignment of the J gene here rests on matching the DNA to germline, because TCRdb gives none. CDR3 length: 16 residues. Germline V gene sequence: CDR1 VTNTFY, CDR2 YDVSTARD (reference sequence). Trimming at V came to 4 bases and at J to 0 bases, leaving 8 bases not matched to a gene. The CDR3 nucleotides read TGTGCCACCTGGGATTCTCAATATAGTAGTGATTGGATCAAGACGTTT. It specifies CATWDSQYSSDWIKTF.

Relative to its sample, this clone is medium-sized (0.01 to 0.1%). The chain uses TRGV10 and TRGJ1 or TRGJ2. TCRdb offers no J gene call, so here the DNA was matched to germline to obtain one. TRGV10 is treated as an ORF (open reading frame) with a function not yet certain. The CDR3 consists of 13 residues. V gave up 8 bases and J gave up 9 bases; unmatched junction bases: 14. The CDR3 DNA follows: TGTGCTGCGTGGGCCCCGGGTACACGTAAGAAACTCTTT. Residues: CAAWAPGTRKKLF.

Sample share makes this clone large. This chain connects TRGV10 to TRGJ1 or TRGJ2. TCRdb offers no J gene call, so here the DNA was matched to germline to obtain one. TRGV10 is classed as an ORF, of uncertain function. Unmatched junction bases numbered 11, after V lost 8 bases and J lost 0 bases. This CDR3 is 15 amino acids long. CDR3: CAAWDELSNYYKKLF. CDR3 nucleotides: TGTGCTGCGTGGGATGAACTATCGAATTATTATAAGAAACTCTTT.

By its share, this clone is medium-sized. The genes are TRGV3 and TRGJ1 or TRGJ2. TCRdb leaves out the J gene; it was filled in here by matching the DNA to germline. Germline V gene data show CDR1 as VTNTFY and CDR2 as YDVSTARD (reference sequence). The V gene end was trimmed by 4 bases and the J gene end by 2 bases; junction bases not matched to a gene: 11. CDR3 length: 15 amino acids. The chain's CDR3 is CATWEVSHYYYKKLF. The CDR3, as DNA: TGTGCCACCTGGGAAGTTAGTCATTATTATTATAAGAAACTCTTT.

This clone appeared a few times. A much larger clone lies one base from this, so it may be a read error. The chain has TRGV4 and TRGJ1 or TRGJ2. The J gene, not given by TCRdb, was assigned here from a germline match of the nucleotide sequence. V gave up 2 bases and J gave up 11 bases; unmatched junction bases: 0. The CDR3 extends over 9 amino acids. The germline V gene has CDR1 EGSTGY and CDR2 YDSYTSSV. CDR3 residues: CATWDEKLF. The CDR3 DNA sequence: TGTGCCACCTGGGATGAGAAACTCTTT.